This TCR beta chain was documented in a study of blood T cells in healthy people across ages. Overall study findings and caveats: More naive CD4+ cells and higher diversity marked long-lived donors relative to aged donors.

The authors ran a second PCR of about 7 to 12 cycles using a sample-barcoded 5' primer and a J-beta primer mix. Each cDNA molecule was tagged by a template-switch adaptor with 12 random nucleotides. TCRdb itself ran the 5' RACE reads through MiXCR, one entry per CDR3 protein. The sample has roughly 2 million distinct CDR3 sequences; roughly 49% are singletons. About this clonotype: Its antigen is not known.

CDR1 and CDR2 (germline): LGHDT, YNNKEL (reference sequence). Trimming cost V 3 bases and J 0 bases; bases outside gene matches: 8. The CDR3 runs 17 residues. Sequenced input: blood. The sequence derives from a woman aged 40 to 50 in good health. The chain combines TRBV3-1 with TRBJ2-1, with TRBD2 matching 7 bases. CDR3 sequence (DNA): TGTGCCAGCAGCCACATCAGAGGCGGGAGCTCCTACAATGAGCAGTTCTTC. Translated, it gives CASSHIRGGSSYNEQFF.